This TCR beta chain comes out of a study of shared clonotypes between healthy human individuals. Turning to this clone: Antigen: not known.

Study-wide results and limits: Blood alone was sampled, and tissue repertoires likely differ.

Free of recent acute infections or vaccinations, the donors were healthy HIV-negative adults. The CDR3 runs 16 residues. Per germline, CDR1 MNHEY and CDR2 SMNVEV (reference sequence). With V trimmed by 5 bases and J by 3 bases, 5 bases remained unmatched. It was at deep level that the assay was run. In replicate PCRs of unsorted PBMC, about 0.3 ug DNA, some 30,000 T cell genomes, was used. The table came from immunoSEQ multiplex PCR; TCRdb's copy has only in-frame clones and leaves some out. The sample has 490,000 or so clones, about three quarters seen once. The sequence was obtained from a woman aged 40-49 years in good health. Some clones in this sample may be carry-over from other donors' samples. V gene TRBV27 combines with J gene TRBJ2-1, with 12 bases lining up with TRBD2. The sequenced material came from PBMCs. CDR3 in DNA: TGTGCCAGCAGTAATCCGGGACTAGCGGGCTACAATGAGCAGTTCTTC. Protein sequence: CASSNPGLAGYNEQFF.